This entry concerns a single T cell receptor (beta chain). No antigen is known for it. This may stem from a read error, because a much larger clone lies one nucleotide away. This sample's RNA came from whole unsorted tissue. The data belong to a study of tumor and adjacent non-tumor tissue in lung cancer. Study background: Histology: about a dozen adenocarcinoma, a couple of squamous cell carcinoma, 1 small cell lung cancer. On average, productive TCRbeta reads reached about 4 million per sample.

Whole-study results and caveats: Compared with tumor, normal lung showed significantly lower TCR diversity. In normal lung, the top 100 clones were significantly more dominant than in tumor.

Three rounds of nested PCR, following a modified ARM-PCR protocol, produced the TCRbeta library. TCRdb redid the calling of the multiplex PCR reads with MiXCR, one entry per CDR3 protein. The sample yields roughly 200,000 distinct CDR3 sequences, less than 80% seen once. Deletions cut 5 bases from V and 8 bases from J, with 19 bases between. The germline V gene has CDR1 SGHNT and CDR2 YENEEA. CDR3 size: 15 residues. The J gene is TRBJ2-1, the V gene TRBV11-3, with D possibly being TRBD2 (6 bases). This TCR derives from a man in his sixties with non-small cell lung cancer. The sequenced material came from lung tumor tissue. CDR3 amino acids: CASSRKYLTGDEQFF. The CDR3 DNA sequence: TGTGCCAGCAGCCGAAAATATTTAACGGGAGATGAGCAGTTCTTC.